The TCR beta chain under discussion was sequenced for a study of cytomegalovirus exposure and HLA in healthy donors. Germline V gives CDR1 MNHNS, CDR2 SASEGT. There are 12 residues in the CDR3. V gave up 7 bases and J gave up 10 bases, with 16 bases separating them. 13 Jbeta primers and 60 Vbeta primers were used for the PCR. Only in-frame clones appear in the TCRdb table, and some are missing; sequencing was by immunoSEQ multiplex PCR. Of approximately 74,000 clones listed, around 60% are singletons. The V and J genes are TRBV6-1 and TRBJ1-1; D is uncertain. The sequencing input was PBMCs. This TCR came from a man in his thirties or forties in good health and CMV-seropositive. The CDR3 DNA sequence: TGTGCCAGCACTGGAATGAGGGTTCGAGCTTTCTTT. Its translation: CASTGMRVRAFF.